These 29 T cell receptor beta chains were all obtained from the same sample, sequenced in a study of T cells in localized non-small cell lung cancer. Libraries were prepared by immunoSEQ multiplex PCR; TCRdb keeps only in-frame clonotypes and omits some of them. The sample contains approximately 41,000 clones, 70% to 90% of which appear only once. Sample: peripheral blood, taken before any cancer treatment. These receptors all stem from a woman between 18 and 55 years old with stage III lung adenocarcinoma.

This clone was observed a single time. V and J are TRBV19 and TRBJ2-3; TRBD2 aligns across 8 bases. V trimming: 0 bases; J trimming: 2 bases; junction bases outside the gene matches: 7. Germline CDR1 is LNHDA and CDR2 is SQIVND (reference sequence). The CDR3 has 17 amino acids. In DNA, the CDR3 is TGTGCCAGTAGTATAGATAATGGCGGGGGGCACACAGATACGCAGTATTTT. The encoded protein is CASSIDNGGGHTDTQYF.

This chain uses TRBV2 with TRBJ1-1; no clear D gene. Trimming left V 7 bases short and J 0 bases short, with 9 bases between. This CDR3 contains 13 residues. Germline V gives CDR1 SNHLY, CDR2 FYNNEI. The CDR3: CASIRDMNTEAFF. CDR3 coding DNA: TGTGCCAGCATTAGGGATATGAACACTGAAGCTTTCTTT.

The chain joins TRBV11-1 to TRBJ2-1; 9 bases align to TRBD2. Germline CDR1 reads SGHAT; CDR2 reads FQDESV (reference sequence). There are 18 residues in the CDR3. The V gene end was trimmed by 1 base and the J gene end by 4 bases; junction bases not matched to a gene: 11. The CDR3 protein is CASSLGWAGGLAYNEQFF. The CDR3 nucleotides read TGTGCCAGCAGCTTAGGTTGGGCAGGGGGACTAGCTTACAATGAGCAGTTCTTC.

The chain has TRBV2 and TRBJ2-3, with 7 bases fitting TRBD1. Per the germline V gene, CDR1 is SNHLY and CDR2 is FYNNEI. The CDR3 consists of 15 residues. V shed 5 bases, J shed 2 bases, and the junction held 7 bases outside the gene matches. CDR3: CASSYRDRHTDTQYF. CDR3 DNA: TGTGCCAGCAGTTACCGGGACAGACACACAGATACGCAGTATTTT.

DNA of the CDR3: TGTGCCAGCACCCTCAGGGACGAGCAGTACTTC. Protein product: CASTLRDEQYF. The chain uses TRBV6-5 and TRBJ2-7; TRBD1 might be the D (5 bases). The CDR3 extends over 11 amino acids. V lost 7 bases and J 5 bases, leaving 9 bases between the germline ends. Germline CDR1 is MNHEY and CDR2 is SVGAGI.

V usage is TRBV19 and J usage is TRBJ2-1; D is perhaps TRBD1 (6 bases). Germline values: CDR1 LNHDA, CDR2 SQIVND (reference sequence). V lost 10 bases to trimming and J lost 1 base, with 14 bases between them. CDR3 length: 14 amino acids. The CDR3 is CATGTRVSYNEQFF. CDR3 DNA sequence: TGTGCCACCGGGACAAGGGTGTCCTACAATGAGCAGTTCTTC.

This clone is a singleton in its sample. V usage is TRBV7-6 and J usage is TRBJ2-7, with 11 bases matching TRBD1. V was pared by 2 bases and J by 5 bases, with 5 bases of the junction left unmatched. The CDR3 length is 15 residues. CDR1 and CDR2 (germline): SGHVS, FNYEAQ. The DNA for the CDR3 is TGTGCCAGCAGCTTACCCCGGACAGGGGGCGACGAGCAGTACTTC. Translated, it gives CASSLPRTGGDEQYF.

The rearrangement joins TRBV7-2 to TRBJ1-2, with 10 bases aligning to TRBD1. Per the germline V gene, CDR1 is SGHTA and CDR2 is FQGNSA. The J segment lost 3 bases and the V segment lost 4 bases, leaving 2 bases of the junction unmatched. The length of the CDR3 is 14 residues. CDR3 sequence: CASSSGTGDYGYTF. The CDR3 DNA reads TGTGCCAGCAGCTCCGGGACAGGGGACTATGGCTACACCTTC. Combining the CDR3 with reference TRBV7-2 and TRBJ1-2 gives the whole variable domain GAGVSQSPSNKVTEKGKDVELRCDPISGHTALYWYRQSLGQGLEFLIYFQGNSAPDKSGLPSDRFSAERTGGSVSTLTIQRTQQEDSAVYLCASSSGTGDYGYTFGSGTRLTVV.

V usage is TRBV11-1 and J usage is TRBJ1-1; D is uncertain. The V end lost 5 bases, the J end lost 2 bases, and 9 bases lay between the germline ends. This CDR3 spans 13 amino acids. Germline CDR1 SGHAT, CDR2 FQDESV (reference sequence). CDR3: CASSLGYNTEAFF. CDR3 nucleotide sequence: TGTGCCAGCAGCCTGGGATATAACACTGAAGCTTTCTTT.

J is TRBJ2-3 and V is TRBV5-1; TRBD2 might be the D (7 bases). The CDR3 contains 15 residues. Trimming took off 4 bases at V and 8 bases at J, with 20 bases between the two ends. In germline, CDR1 is SGHRS, CDR2 YFSETQ. DNA of the CDR3: TGCGCCAGCAGCGGTTTGGCGGGGGAACAGGGTACGCAGTATTTT. This gives the protein CASSGLAGEQGTQYF. The whole variable domain, filled in from reference TRBV5-1 and TRBJ2-3, reads KAGVTQTPRYLIKTRGQQVTLSCSPISGHRSVSWYQQTPGQGLQFLFEYFSETQRNKGNFPGRFSGRQFSNSRSEMNVSTLELGDSALYLCASSGLAGEQGTQYFGPGTRLTVL.

The CDR3 DNA reads TGTGCCAGCTCTCGACAGGGGATGAACACTGAAGCTTTCTTT. Protein: CASSRQGMNTEAFF. The J gene is TRBJ1-1, the V gene TRBV18, with TRBD1 matching 8 bases. The length of the CDR3 is 14 residues. Germline trimming cut 6 bases from V and 0 bases from J; bases unmatched to any gene: 3. Per germline, CDR1 KGHSH and CDR2 LQKENI.

The genes are TRBV19 and TRBJ1-1, with TRBD1 matching 8 bases. Germline V gives CDR1 LNHDA, CDR2 SQIVND (reference sequence). Trimming at V came to 3 bases and at J to 2 bases, leaving 5 bases not matched to a gene. This CDR3 region has 15 residues. The CDR3 coding sequence is TGTGCCAGTAGTATTGGGGCAGGGGGCAACACTGAAGCTTTCTTT. This translates into CASSIGAGGNTEAFF.

The chain couples TRBV5-1 to TRBJ1-3; unclear D gene. V gave up 0 bases and J gave up 0 bases, with 7 bases separating them. This CDR3 has 15 amino acids. Per germline, CDR1 SGHRS and CDR2 YFSETQ. This CDR3 is CASSLAGSSGNTIYF. CDR3 DNA: TGCGCCAGCAGCTTGGCAGGCTCCTCTGGAAACACCATATATTTT.

CDR3 in amino acids: CASSLVRGFDTEAFF. CDR3 bases: TGTGCCAGCAGCTTAGTACGAGGGTTCGACACTGAAGCTTTCTTT. This chain joins TRBV7-2 and TRBJ1-1; unclear D gene. Per germline, CDR1 SGHTA and CDR2 FQGNSA. The CDR3 is 15 residues long. V was shortened by 1 base and J by 3 bases, with 12 bases between the two germline ends. The entire variable domain, with the rest obtained from reference TRBV7-2 and TRBJ1-1, is as follows: GAGVSQSPSNKVTEKGKDVELRCDPISGHTALYWYRQSLGQGLEFLIYFQGNSAPDKSGLPSDRFSAERTGGSVSTLTIQRTQQEDSAVYLCASSLVRGFDTEAFFGQGTRLTVV.

This rearrangement joins TRBV9 to TRBJ2-5; D possibly corresponds to TRBD2 (5 bases). Trimming removed 0 bases from V and 7 bases from J, with 16 bases in between. This CDR3 region has 15 residues. The V gene's germline CDR1 is SGDLS and CDR2 YYNGEE. The CDR3 nucleotides read TGTGCCAGCAGCGTAGTCGTTCGGCGGGTTTGGACCCAGTACTTC. This translates into CASSVVVRRVWTQYF. The complete variable domain, with remaining parts taken from reference TRBV9 and TRBJ2-5, reads DSGVTQTPKHLITATGQRVTLRCSPRSGDLSVYWYQQSLDQGLQFLIQYYNGEERAKGNILERFSAQQFPDLHSELNLSSLELGDSALYFCASSVVVRRVWTQYFGPGTRLLVL.

The chain links TRBV4-1 to TRBJ2-5; D ambiguous. The CDR3 has 15 amino acids. Germline V gene sequence: CDR1 MGHRA, CDR2 YSYEKL. V lost 1 base to trimming and J lost 1 base, with 10 bases between them. The CDR3 protein is CASSQVGSTQETQYF. DNA for the CDR3: TGCGCCAGCAGCCAAGTCGGTAGCACCCAAGAGACCCAGTACTTC.

The chain employs TRBV29-1 and TRBJ1-2; TRBD1 agrees at 8 bases. This CDR3 contains 13 residues. V shed 6 bases and J 8 bases; nucleotides not matched to a gene: 11. The germline V gene has CDR1 SQVTM and CDR2 ANQGSEA. The chain's CDR3 is CSVTRQGPEGYTF. CDR3 nucleotides: TGCAGCGTCACTAGACAGGGGCCGGAGGGCTACACCTTC.

This chain joins TRBV5-1 and TRBJ2-6; no definite D call. The CDR3 length is 17 residues. V lost 0 bases, J lost 0 bases, and 10 bases lay in between. Per germline, CDR1 SGHRS and CDR2 YFSETQ. The CDR3 DNA reads TGCGCCAGCAGCTTGGGAACAAGCCCCTCTGGGGCCAACGTCCTGACTTTC. This translates into CASSLGTSPSGANVLTF.

The V call is TRBV7-9, the J call TRBJ2-1; D gene unclear. V was pared by 5 bases and J by 8 bases, with 7 bases between. CDR3 size: 11 residues. Germline V CDR1 and CDR2: SEHNR, FQNEAQ (reference sequence). CDR3 bases: TGTGCCAGCAGCATGTACGATGAGCAGTTCTTC. Translated: CASSMYDEQFF.

The V gene is TRBV5-1, the J gene TRBJ1-4; D may be TRBD1 (5 bases). V was clipped by 0 bases and J by 6 bases, with 15 bases between them. The CDR3 spans 16 residues. Germline assignment: CDR1 SGHRS and CDR2 YFSETQ. CDR3 nucleotides: TGCGCCAGCAGCTTGGTGACAGCACGGTCTCATGAAAAACTGTTTTTT. Encoded protein: CASSLVTARSHEKLFF.

This rearrangement joins TRBV7-2 to TRBJ2-1, with 8 bases lining up with TRBD1. The V gene's germline CDR1 is SGHTA and CDR2 FQGNSA. The CDR3 sequence is 16 residues long. Trimming cost V 5 bases and J 2 bases; bases outside gene matches: 8. CDR3 loop: CASSPLTGVAYNEQFF. DNA for the CDR3: TGTGCCAGCAGCCCCCTGACAGGGGTCGCCTACAATGAGCAGTTCTTC.

V usage is TRBV11-2 and J usage is TRBJ1-4; D is unresolved. V lost 0 bases, J lost 7 bases, and 9 bases lay in between. This CDR3 comprises 14 residues. Germline V gene lookup returns CDR1 SGHAT and CDR2 FQNNGV. The CDR3 DNA reads TGTGCCAGCAGCTTAGAGAGGGTTTCTGAAAAACTGTTTTTT. Residues: CASSLERVSEKLFF.

The V and J genes are TRBV5-1 and TRBJ1-1; D call uncertain. Trimming stripped 0 bases from V and 2 bases from J, with 11 bases between. CDR1 is SGHRS and CDR2 is YFSETQ in the germline V gene. This CDR3 region has 15 residues. This CDR3 is CASSLGPDRNTEAFF. CDR3 in DNA: TGCGCCAGCAGCTTGGGCCCAGACCGAAACACTGAAGCTTTCTTT.

This chain uses TRBV30 with TRBJ2-4, with 11 nucleotides matching TRBD2. V shed 2 bases and J 16 bases; nucleotides not matched to a gene: 10. This CDR3 region has 13 residues. Germline V lookup: CDR1 GTSNPN, CDR2 SVGIG (reference sequence). The CDR3 nucleotides are TGTGCCTGGAGTAGGTTAGCGGGGGGGCCAGGATACTTC. Translation: CAWSRLAGGPGYF.

The V call is TRBV30, the J call TRBJ2-1, with D perhaps being TRBD1 or TRBD2 (5 bases each). The CDR3 runs to 13 residues. V lost 4 bases, J lost 8 bases, and 15 bases lay in between. CDR1 is GTSNPN, CDR2 SVGIG, per germline (reference sequence). CDR3 DNA sequence: TGTGCCTGGACCCGGGACCTAGGTGATGAGCAGTTCTTC. As protein: CAWTRDLGDEQFF.

The V and J genes are TRBV29-1 and TRBJ1-4; a weak D match, TRBD1 (5 bases). The germline V gene has CDR1 SQVTM and CDR2 ANQGSEA. This CDR3 is 14 amino acids long. The V end lost 1 base, the J end lost 8 bases, and 14 bases lay between the germline ends. The CDR3 coding sequence is TGCAGCGTTGAAGTACCGACAGCCGGGGAAAAACTGTTTTTT. It encodes CSVEVPTAGEKLFF.

The gene calls are TRBV6-5 and TRBJ2-6, with D possibly TRBD1 on 5 matching bases. The V and J ends lost 4 bases and 3 bases respectively, with 10 bases between them. CDR1 and CDR2 (germline): MNHEY, SVGAGI. This CDR3 contains 15 residues. DNA of the CDR3: TGTGCCAGCAGTTCAAAGGGGTTTGGGGCCAACGTCCTGACTTTC. It codes for CASSSKGFGANVLTF.

The chain is built from TRBV6-5 and TRBJ1-2; TRBD1 matches 7 bases. This CDR3 has 15 residues. Germline CDR1 reads MNHEY; CDR2 reads SVGAGI. J gave up 3 bases and V 8 bases, and 12 bases lay outside the gene matches. The CDR3 nucleotides are TGTGCCAGCCAAGCAGGGGGAGGGAGGGACTATGGCTACACCTTC. This translates into CASQAGGGRDYGYTF.

The genes are TRBV6-5 and TRBJ2-7; D gene ambiguous. V lost 6 bases and J 4 bases, leaving 10 bases between the germline ends. CDR1 is MNHEY, CDR2 SVGAGI, per germline. The CDR3 runs 12 residues. CDR3 nucleotide sequence: TGTGCCAGCAGCCGCGGACGTTACGAGCAGTACTTC. Amino acid sequence: CASSRGRYEQYF.